This T cell receptor beta chain was identified during a study of shared clonotypes between healthy human individuals. This clone was picked up one time. Its target is not known. Study-wide results and limits: Estimated richness values were generally larger in naive subsets than in memory subsets.

The V end lost 3 bases, the J end lost 2 bases, and 13 bases lay between the germline ends. The CDR3 is 15 amino acids. Germline V lookup: CDR1 KGHSH, CDR2 LQKENI. Using immunoSEQ multiplex PCR, the repertoire was profiled, and TCRdb retains in-frame clones only, with some absent. The sample shows 2 million to 2.5 million clones, 85% to 95% of them seen only once. J is TRBJ2-5 and V is TRBV18; D possibly corresponds to TRBD1 (5 bases). This TCR was sampled from a man aged 18 to 30 in good health. Some clones in this sample may be carry-over from other donors' samples. The sequencing sample was made of naive CD4+ T cells from PBMCs. Subset in this sample: CD45RA+ positively selected. CDR3 in amino acids: CASSPQGRAQETQYF. As DNA, the CDR3 is TGTGCCAGCTCACCTCAGGGAAGGGCACAAGAGACCCAGTACTTC.